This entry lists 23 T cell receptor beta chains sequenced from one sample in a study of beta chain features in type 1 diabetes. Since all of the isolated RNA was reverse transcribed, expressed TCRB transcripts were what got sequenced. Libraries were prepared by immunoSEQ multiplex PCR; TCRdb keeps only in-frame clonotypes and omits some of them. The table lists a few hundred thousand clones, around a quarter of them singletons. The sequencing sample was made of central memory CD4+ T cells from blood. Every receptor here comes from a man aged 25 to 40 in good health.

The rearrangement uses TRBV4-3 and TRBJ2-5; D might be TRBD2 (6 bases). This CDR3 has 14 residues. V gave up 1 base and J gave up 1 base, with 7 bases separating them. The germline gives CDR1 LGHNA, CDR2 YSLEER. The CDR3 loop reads CASSQVGSQETQYF. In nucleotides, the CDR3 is TGCGCCAGCAGCCAAGTCGGGAGCCAAGAGACCCAGTACTTC.

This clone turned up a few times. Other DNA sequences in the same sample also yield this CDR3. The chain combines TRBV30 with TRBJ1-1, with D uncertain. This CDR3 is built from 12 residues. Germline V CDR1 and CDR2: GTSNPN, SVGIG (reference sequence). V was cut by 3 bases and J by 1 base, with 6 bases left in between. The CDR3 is CAWSVKNTEAFF. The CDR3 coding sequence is TGTGCCTGGAGCGTTAAGAACACTGAAGCTTTCTTT.

DNA of the CDR3: TGCGCCAGTGGGACTAGCGGGAACACCGGGGAGCTGTTTTTT. Its translation is CASGTSGNTGELFF. The V gene is TRBV10-2, the J gene TRBJ2-2; the match to TRBD2 covers 11 bases. V lost 9 bases to trimming and J lost 1 base; unmatched junction nucleotides: 1. Looked up from germline, CDR1 is WSHSY and CDR2 is SAAADI. This CDR3 contains 14 residues.

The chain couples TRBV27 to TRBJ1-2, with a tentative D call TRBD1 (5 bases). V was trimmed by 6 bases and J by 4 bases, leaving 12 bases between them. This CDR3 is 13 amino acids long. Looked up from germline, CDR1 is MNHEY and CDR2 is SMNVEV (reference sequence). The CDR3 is CASSPLGGYGYTF. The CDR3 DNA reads TGTGCCAGCAGCCCACTCGGGGGCTATGGCTACACCTTC.

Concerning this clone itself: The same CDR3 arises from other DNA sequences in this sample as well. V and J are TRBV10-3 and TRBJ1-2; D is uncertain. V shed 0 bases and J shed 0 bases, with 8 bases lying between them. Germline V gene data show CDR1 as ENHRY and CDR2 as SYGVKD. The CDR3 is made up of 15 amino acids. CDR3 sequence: CAISESGGSNYGYTF. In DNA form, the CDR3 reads TGTGCCATCAGTGAGTCTGGAGGGTCTAACTATGGCTACACCTTC.

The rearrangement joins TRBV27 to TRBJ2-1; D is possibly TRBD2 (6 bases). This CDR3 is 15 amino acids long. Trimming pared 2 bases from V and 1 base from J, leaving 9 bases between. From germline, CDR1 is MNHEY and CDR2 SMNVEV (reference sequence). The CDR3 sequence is CASSLLAISYNEQFF. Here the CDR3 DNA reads TGTGCCAGCAGTTTACTAGCGATTTCCTACAATGAGCAGTTCTTC.

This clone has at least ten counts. The CDR3, as DNA: TGTGCCACCGGGACTAGCGGGAGGGCCAGCAGGGATGAGCAGTTCTTC. It yields the protein CATGTSGRASRDEQFF. This sequence joins TRBV15 and TRBJ2-1; 16 bases agree with TRBD2. CDR3 size: 16 residues. The germline gives CDR1 LNHNV, CDR2 YYDKDF (reference sequence). Germline trimming cut 8 bases from V and 8 bases from J; bases unmatched to any gene: 9.

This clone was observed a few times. The CDR3 region has the DNA TGTGCCAGCAGCCTCCAACTAGGCACAGATACGCAGTATTTT. Translated, it gives CASSLQLGTDTQYF. The chain links TRBV7-2 to TRBJ2-3, with D maybe TRBD2 (5 bases). The length of the CDR3 is 14 residues. V was trimmed by 5 bases and J by 1 base, leaving 10 bases between them. From germline, CDR1 is SGHTA and CDR2 FQGNSA.

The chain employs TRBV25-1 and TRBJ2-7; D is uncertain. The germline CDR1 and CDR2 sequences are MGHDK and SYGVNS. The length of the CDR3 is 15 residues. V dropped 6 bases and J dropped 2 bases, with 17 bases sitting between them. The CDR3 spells CASSAVVDGTYEQYF. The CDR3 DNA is TGTGCCAGCAGCGCAGTGGTCGACGGTACCTACGAGCAGTACTTC.

CDR3 in amino acids: CSALHTGELFF. Written as DNA, the CDR3 is TGCAGTGCTCTCCATACCGGGGAGCTGTTTTTT. The rearrangement uses TRBV20-1 and TRBJ2-2; D gene ambiguous. The CDR3 runs 11 residues. Between the trimmed V and J ends, which lost 5 bases and 5 bases, there was a span of 6 bases. Germline lookup yields CDR1 DFQATT and CDR2 SNEGSKA (reference sequence).

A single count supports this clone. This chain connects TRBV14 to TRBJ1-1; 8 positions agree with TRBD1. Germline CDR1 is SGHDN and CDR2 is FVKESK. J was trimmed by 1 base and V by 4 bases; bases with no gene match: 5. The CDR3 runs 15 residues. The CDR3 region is CASSLGQGKNTEAFF. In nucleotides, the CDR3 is TGTGCCAGCAGCCTCGGACAGGGAAAGAACACTGAAGCTTTCTTT.

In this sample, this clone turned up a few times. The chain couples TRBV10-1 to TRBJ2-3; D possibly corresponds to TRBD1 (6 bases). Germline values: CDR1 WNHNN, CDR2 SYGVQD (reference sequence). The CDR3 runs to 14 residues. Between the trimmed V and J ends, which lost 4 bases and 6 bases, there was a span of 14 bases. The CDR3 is CASSVGTTRDTQYF. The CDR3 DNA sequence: TGCGCCAGCAGTGTTGGGACAACACGTGATACGCAGTATTTT.

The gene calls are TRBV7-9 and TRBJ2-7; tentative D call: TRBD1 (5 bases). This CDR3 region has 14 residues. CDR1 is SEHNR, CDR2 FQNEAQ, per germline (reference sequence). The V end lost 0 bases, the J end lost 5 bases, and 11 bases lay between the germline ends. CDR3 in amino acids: CASSLAGAVDEQYF. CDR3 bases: TGTGCCAGCAGCTTAGCAGGGGCCGTAGACGAGCAGTACTTC.

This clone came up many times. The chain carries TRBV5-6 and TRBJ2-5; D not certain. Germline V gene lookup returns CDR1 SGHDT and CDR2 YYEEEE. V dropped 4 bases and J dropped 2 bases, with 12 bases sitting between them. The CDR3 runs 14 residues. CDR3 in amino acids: CASSPRPQQETQYF. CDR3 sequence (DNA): TGTGCCAGCAGCCCCCGACCGCAACAAGAGACCCAGTACTTC.

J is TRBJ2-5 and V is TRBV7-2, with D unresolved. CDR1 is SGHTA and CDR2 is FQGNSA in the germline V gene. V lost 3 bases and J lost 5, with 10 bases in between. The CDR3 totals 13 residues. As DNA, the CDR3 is TGTGCCAGCAGCTTTAGCCTTCTTGAGACCCAGTACTTC. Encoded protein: CASSFSLLETQYF.

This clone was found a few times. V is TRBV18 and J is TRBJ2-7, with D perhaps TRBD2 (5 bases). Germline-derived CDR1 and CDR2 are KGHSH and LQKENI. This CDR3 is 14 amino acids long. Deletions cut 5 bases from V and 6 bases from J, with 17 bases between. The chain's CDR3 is CASSGRGISSEQYF. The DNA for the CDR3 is TGTGCCAGCTCAGGGAGAGGCATTAGTAGCGAGCAGTACTTC.

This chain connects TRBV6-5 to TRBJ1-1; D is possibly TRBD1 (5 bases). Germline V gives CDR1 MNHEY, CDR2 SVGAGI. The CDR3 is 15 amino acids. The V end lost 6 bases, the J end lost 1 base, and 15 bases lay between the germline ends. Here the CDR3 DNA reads TGTGCCAGCAGACCTACCGGGACTCAGAACACTGAAGCTTTCTTT. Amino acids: CASRPTGTQNTEAFF.

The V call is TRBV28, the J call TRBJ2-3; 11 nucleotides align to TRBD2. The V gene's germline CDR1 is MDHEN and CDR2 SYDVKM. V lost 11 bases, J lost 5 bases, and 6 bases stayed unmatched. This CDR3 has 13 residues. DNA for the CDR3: TGTGCCGGTAGCGGGAGGGCCGTAGATACGCAGTATTTT. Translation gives CAGSGRAVDTQYF.

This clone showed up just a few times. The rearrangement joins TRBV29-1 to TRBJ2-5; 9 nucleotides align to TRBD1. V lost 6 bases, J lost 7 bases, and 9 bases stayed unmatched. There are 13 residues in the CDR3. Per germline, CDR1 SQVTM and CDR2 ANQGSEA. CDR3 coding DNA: TGCAGCGTGGGACAGGGAGATGGGCGGACCCAGTACTTC. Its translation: CSVGQGDGRTQYF.

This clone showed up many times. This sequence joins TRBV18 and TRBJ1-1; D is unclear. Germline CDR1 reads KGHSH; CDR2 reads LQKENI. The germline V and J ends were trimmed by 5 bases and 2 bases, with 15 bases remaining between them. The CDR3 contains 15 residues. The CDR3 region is CASSDGYSFNTEAFF. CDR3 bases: TGTGCCAGCTCAGACGGATACAGCTTTAACACTGAAGCTTTCTTT.

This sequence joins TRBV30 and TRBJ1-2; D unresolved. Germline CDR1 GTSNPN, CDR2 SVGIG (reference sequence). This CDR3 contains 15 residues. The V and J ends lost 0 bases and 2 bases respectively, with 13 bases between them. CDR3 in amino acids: CAWSVKLTGNYGYTF. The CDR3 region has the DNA TGTGCCTGGAGTGTTAAGTTAACGGGGAACTATGGCTACACCTTC.

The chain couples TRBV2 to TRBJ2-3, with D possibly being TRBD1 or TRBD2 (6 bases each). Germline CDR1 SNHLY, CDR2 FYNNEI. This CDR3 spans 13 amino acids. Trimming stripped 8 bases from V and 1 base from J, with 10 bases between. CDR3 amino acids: CASEGGRTDTQYF. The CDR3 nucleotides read TGTGCCAGCGAGGGGGGCCGCACAGATACGCAGTATTTT.

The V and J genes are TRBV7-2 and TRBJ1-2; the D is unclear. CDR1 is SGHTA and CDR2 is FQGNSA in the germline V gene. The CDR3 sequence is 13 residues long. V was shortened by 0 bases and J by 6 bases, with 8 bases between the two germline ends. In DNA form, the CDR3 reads TGTGCCAGCAGCTTAGCGTGGACTGATGGCTACACCTTC. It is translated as CASSLAWTDGYTF.